The rows below give T cell receptor beta chains drawn from one sample of a study of shared clonotypes between healthy human individuals. The assay was immunoSEQ multiplex PCR, and TCRdb's table has in-frame clones only and misses some. The sample lists a few million clones, more than 80% seen once, with around 0.15% in the top ten. The sample taken for sequencing was naive CD4+ T cells sorted from blood. The source of these receptors is a man aged 18 to 30 in good health. The CDR3 runs from the conserved cysteine through the conserved F or W. Each record gives: clone size, J gene, V gene, D gene, CDR3 protein, CDR3 DNA. A D gene is named only where the DNA matches it firmly. Clone size is given for some rows only: seen once, a few or many times, or a class if the clone is expanded.

size: -
J: TRBJ1-1
V: TRBV20-1
D: -
CDR3: CSAEKGLEAFF
DNA: TGCAGTGCAGAAAAGGGTCTTGAAGCTTTCTTT

size: -
J: TRBJ2-1
V: TRBV18
D: -
CDR3: CASSPPRGLSYNEQFF
DNA: TGTGCCAGCTCACCACCGCGGGGTTTGAGTTACAATGAGCAGTTCTTC

size: -
J: TRBJ2-7
V: TRBV29-1
D: TRBD1
CDR3: CSKRDSPGEQYF
DNA: TGCAGCAAAAGGGACAGCCCGGGCGAGCAGTACTTC

size: -
J: TRBJ2-5
V: TRBV7-8
D: -
CDR3: CASTEVTRGAYQETQYF
DNA: TGTGCCAGCACCGAAGTTACCAGGGGGGCCTACCAAGAGACCCAGTACTTC

size: once
J: TRBJ1-1
V: TRBV5-3
D: TRBD1
CDR3: CARSLYVGQQNTEAFF
DNA: TGTGCCAGAAGCTTGTACGTGGGACAGCAAAACACTGAAGCTTTCTTT

size: -
J: TRBJ2-5
V: TRBV7-2
D: -
CDR3: CASSLWTINQETQYF
DNA: TGTGCCAGCAGCTTATGGACGATAAACCAAGAGACCCAGTACTTC

size: once
J: TRBJ1-2
V: TRBV25-1
D: TRBD1
CDR3: CASSEQGARYGYTF
DNA: TGTGCCAGCAGTGAGCAGGGGGCGCGGTATGGCTACACCTTC

size: -
J: TRBJ1-5
V: TRBV30
D: TRBD1
CDR3: CAWSVGEDRGNQPQHF
DNA: TGTGCCTGGAGTGTCGGGGAGGACAGGGGCAATCAGCCCCAGCATTTT

size: -
J: TRBJ2-7
V: TRBV10-3
D: -
CDR3: CAISGGQGTSYEQYF
DNA: TGTGCCATCAGTGGGGGCCAGGGGACGTCCTACGAGCAGTACTTC

size: -
J: TRBJ2-7
V: TRBV5-6
D: TRBD2
CDR3: CASSLSGGTYEQYF
DNA: TGTGCCAGCAGCCTTAGCGGGGGGACCTACGAGCAGTACTTC

size: -
J: TRBJ2-7
V: TRBV7-2
D: -
CDR3: CASSPGRYEQYF
DNA: TGTGCCAGCAGCCCTGGGCGGTACGAGCAGTACTTC

size: -
J: TRBJ2-2
V: TRBV7-2
D: -
CDR3: CASTGGGRVTGELFF
DNA: TGTGCCAGCACCGGAGGAGGAAGGGTCACCGGGGAGCTGTTTTTT

size: once
J: TRBJ2-2
V: TRBV6-1
D: -
CDR3: CASSSGANTGELFF
DNA: TGTGCCAGCAGTAGCGGAGCGAACACCGGGGAGCTGTTTTTT

size: -
J: TRBJ1-6
V: TRBV19
D: TRBD1
CDR3: CASSPEGAAAGSPLHF
DNA: TGTGCCAGTAGTCCAGAGGGGGCAGCCGCTGGTTCACCCCTCCACTTT

size: -
J: TRBJ2-2
V: TRBV7-2
D: TRBD1
CDR3: CASSPDRRNTGELFF
DNA: TGTGCCAGCAGCCCGGACAGGCGGAACACCGGGGAGCTGTTTTTT

size: -
J: TRBJ2-6
V: TRBV10-2
D: -
CDR3: CASSEQGPSGANVLTF
DNA: TGCGCCAGCAGTGAGCAGGGGCCGTCTGGGGCCAACGTCCTGACTTTC

size: -
J: TRBJ2-3
V: TRBV9
D: TRBD2
CDR3: CASSVRGSGGANGDTQYF
DNA: TGTGCCAGCAGCGTCCGAGGTAGCGGGGGGGCGAACGGGGATACGCAGTATTTT

size: -
J: TRBJ1-2
V: TRBV5-4
D: -
CDR3: CASSFLNYGYTF
DNA: TGTGCCAGCAGCTTTCTCAACTATGGCTACACCTTC

size: few
J: TRBJ1-5
V: TRBV28
D: TRBD1
CDR3: CASSYRGAIQPQHF
DNA: TGTGCCAGCAGTTACAGGGGCGCGATTCAGCCCCAGCATTTT

size: -
J: TRBJ2-2
V: TRBV5-1
D: TRBD1
CDR3: CASSLPQGVTGELFF
DNA: TGCGCCAGCAGCTTGCCGCAGGGGGTCACCGGGGAGCTGTTTTTT

size: -
J: TRBJ1-2
V: TRBV2
D: -
CDR3: CASSAGPYGYTF
DNA: TGTGCCAGCAGTGCGGGACCTTATGGCTACACCTTC

size: -
J: TRBJ1-6
V: TRBV19
D: -
CDR3: CASTSTGYQSPLHF
DNA: TGTGCCAGTACCAGCACAGGGTACCAATCACCCCTCCACTTT

size: -
J: TRBJ2-1
V: TRBV27
D: -
CDR3: CASSLIPGRPRSYNEQFF
DNA: TGTGCCAGCAGTTTAATTCCGGGAAGACCCCGCTCCTACAATGAGCAGTTCTTC

size: -
J: TRBJ2-7
V: TRBV2
D: -
CDR3: CATWDGSYEQYF
DNA: TGTGCCACCTGGGACGGAAGCTACGAGCAGTACTTC

size: -
J: TRBJ1-2
V: TRBV19
D: -
CDR3: CASWGRANYGYTF
DNA: TGTGCCAGTTGGGGCAGGGCTAACTATGGCTACACCTTC

size: once
J: TRBJ1-4
V: TRBV28
D: -
CDR3: CASSLSWVLNEKLFF
DNA: TGTGCCAGCAGTTTGTCCTGGGTACTTAATGAAAAACTGTTTTTT

size: -
J: TRBJ2-3
V: TRBV4-3
D: TRBD1
CDR3: CASSQGQGSTDTQYF
DNA: TGCGCCAGCAGCCAGGGACAGGGGAGCACAGATACGCAGTATTTT

size: -
J: TRBJ2-2
V: TRBV11-1
D: -
CDR3: CASSPLPHTGELFF
DNA: TGTGCCAGCAGCCCCCTCCCGCACACCGGGGAGCTGTTTTTT

size: few
J: TRBJ1-4
V: TRBV18
D: TRBD1
CDR3: CASSPFTGENEKLFF
DNA: TGTGCCAGCTCACCCTTCACAGGGGAGAATGAAAAACTGTTTTTT

size: -
J: TRBJ2-3
V: TRBV18
D: -
CDR3: CASSQAVPQRTDTQYF
DNA: TGTGCCAGCTCCCAAGCAGTCCCTCAGCGCACAGATACGCAGTATTTT

size: -
J: TRBJ2-7
V: TRBV18
D: TRBD2
CDR3: CASSPAGGNEQYF
DNA: TGTGCCAGCTCACCGGCGGGAGGCAACGAGCAGTACTTC

size: -
J: TRBJ1-2
V: TRBV6-5
D: -
CDR3: CASSYRGPSDYGYTF
DNA: TGTGCCAGCAGTTACAGGGGTCCGTCCGACTATGGCTACACCTTC

size: -
J: TRBJ2-7
V: TRBV5-1
D: TRBD1
CDR3: CASSPRGTDPYEQYF
DNA: TGCGCCAGCAGCCCCAGGGGGACAGACCCCTACGAGCAGTACTTC

size: -
J: TRBJ2-5
V: TRBV30
D: -
CDR3: CAWSVRGGRGTQYF
DNA: TGTGCCTGGAGTGTACGTGGCGGCCGAGGGACCCAGTACTTC

size: -
J: TRBJ2-5
V: TRBV6-6
D: -
CDR3: CASSTRNQETQYF
DNA: TGTGCCAGCAGCACCCGAAACCAAGAGACCCAGTACTTC

size: -
J: TRBJ2-1
V: TRBV7-9
D: TRBD2
CDR3: CASSLDERESREQFF
DNA: TGTGCCAGCAGCTTAGATGAGCGGGAGTCCCGTGAGCAGTTCTTC

size: -
J: TRBJ1-2
V: TRBV10-2
D: TRBD1
CDR3: CASSAGTGGPNYGYTF
DNA: TGCGCCAGCAGTGCCGGGACAGGGGGCCCAAACTATGGCTACACCTTC

size: -
J: TRBJ2-1
V: TRBV6-1
D: TRBD2
CDR3: CASSSREAPYNEQFF
DNA: TGTGCCAGCAGTTCCCGGGAGGCCCCCTACAATGAGCAGTTCTTC

size: -
J: TRBJ1-2
V: TRBV9
D: -
CDR3: CASSVNYGYTF
DNA: TGTGCCAGCAGCGTCAACTATGGCTACACCTTC

size: -
J: TRBJ1-2
V: TRBV14
D: -
CDR3: CASSQPDSEGYTF
DNA: TGTGCCAGCAGCCAACCGGACAGCGAGGGCTACACCTTC

size: -
J: TRBJ2-1
V: TRBV5-6
D: -
CDR3: CASSFQVEQFF
DNA: TGTGCCAGCAGCTTTCAGGTTGAGCAGTTCTTC

size: -
J: TRBJ1-3
V: TRBV30
D: -
CDR3: CACTGQSGNTIYF
DNA: TGTGCCTGTACGGGACAATCTGGAAACACCATATATTTT

size: -
J: TRBJ2-2
V: TRBV5-6
D: -
CDR3: CASSFGRTNTGELFF
DNA: TGTGCCAGCAGCTTCGGCAGAACGAACACCGGGGAGCTGTTTTTT

size: -
J: TRBJ1-1
V: TRBV28
D: -
CDR3: CASSPIMDPRGRNTEAFF
DNA: TGTGCCAGCAGTCCAATAATGGACCCTCGAGGGAGGAACACTGAAGCTTTCTTT

size: -
J: TRBJ1-3
V: TRBV28
D: TRBD1
CDR3: CASSSGQQSSGNTIYF
DNA: TGTGCCAGCAGTTCGGGACAGCAGAGCTCTGGAAACACCATATATTTT

size: few
J: TRBJ2-3
V: TRBV2
D: TRBD2
CDR3: CASNKLAGSTDTQYF
DNA: TGTGCCAGCAATAAACTAGCGGGAAGCACAGATACGCAGTATTTT

size: once
J: TRBJ2-5
V: TRBV7-2
D: -
CDR3: CASSLPLTETQYF
DNA: TGTGCCAGCAGCTTGCCACTTACTGAGACCCAGTACTTC

size: -
J: TRBJ2-7
V: TRBV19
D: TRBD1
CDR3: CASSAPGQGVFEQYF
DNA: TGTGCCAGTAGTGCTCCGGGACAGGGGGTATTCGAGCAGTACTTC

size: -
J: TRBJ1-1
V: TRBV5-8
D: -
CDR3: CASSSRFSVRTLGNTEAFF
DNA: TGTGCCAGCAGCTCCCGGTTCTCGGTCCGCACCTTGGGGAACACTGAAGCTTTCTTT

size: -
J: TRBJ2-3
V: TRBV5-1
D: -
CDR3: CASSVGGADTQYF
DNA: TGCGCCAGCAGCGTCGGGGGCGCGGATACGCAGTATTTT

size: -
J: TRBJ1-1
V: TRBV6-1
D: -
CDR3: CASSWLNTEAFF
DNA: TGTGCCAGCAGTTGGTTGAACACTGAAGCTTTCTTT

size: -
J: TRBJ2-1
V: TRBV29-1
D: TRBD2
CDR3: CSVEEVSGRGFILNEQFF
DNA: TGCAGCGTTGAAGAGGTTAGCGGGAGAGGTTTCATCCTCAATGAGCAGTTCTTC

size: -
J: TRBJ1-2
V: TRBV4-1
D: -
CDR3: CASSQVGEGYGYTF
DNA: TGCGCCAGCAGCCAAGTCGGGGAAGGCTATGGCTACACCTTC